This T cell receptor (beta chain) is drawn from a study of spatial heterogeneity in lung cancer. Study details: The authors sequenced available follow-up PBMC samples, taken a median of around two years after resection. Averaged across combinations, each unique TCR and UMI pairing appeared more than ten times in raw reads, which were uncorrected. Study observations and caveats: In blood, ubiquitous expanded tumor TCRs appeared more at resection than follow-up.

The germline V gene encodes CDR1 ENHRY and CDR2 SYGVKD. The CDR3 loop spans 13 amino acids. V lost 6 bases, J lost 5 bases, and 14 bases lay in between. Every molecule of TCR cDNA had its own unique molecular identifier. TCRdb re-analysed the 5' RACE reads in MiXCR, keeping a single row per CDR3 protein. There are roughly 120,000 distinct CDR3 sequences in the sample; 10% to 15% occur only once, and roughly 17% lies in the top ten. This clonotype has a count of ten or more. Its target is unknown. Time point given: blood at routine non-recurrence follow-up after resection. Whole RNA, isolated from tumor, nontumor lung or frozen PBMC, was sequenced without prior sorting.

The gene calls are TRBV10-3 and TRBJ2-7, with a tentative D call TRBD2 (6 bases). The sample here was PBMCs, taken at follow-up. This TCR was sampled from a male donor with early-stage non-small cell lung cancer. The CDR3 loop is CAIRALASDEQYF. The CDR3 DNA sequence: TGTGCCATCAGAGCACTAGCATCTGACGAGCAGTACTTC.